A selection of T cell receptor beta chains follows, all from one sample in a study of CD8+CD57+ T cells in acquired aplastic anemia. One entry per CDR3 protein results from TCRdb running MiXCR on the reads. The table shows fewer than 150,000 distinct CDR3 sequences, with around 46% occurring only once. The sample was sorted CD4+, CD8+, or CD8+CD57+ T cells (not recorded which) from PBMCs. Receptors originate from a human donor in good health, serving as a control. The CDR3 runs from the conserved cysteine through the conserved F or W. The D gene is left open where the match is weak. Clone sizes are given selectively: once, few, many, or a class where the clone is expanded.

j_call v_call d_call clone_size cdr3_aa cdr3_nt
TRBJ2-2 TRBV29-1 TRBD1 many CSVAGQGGWTGELFF TGCAGCGTCGCGGGACAGGGAGGGTGGACCGGGGAGCTGTTTTTT
TRBJ1-3 TRBV20-1 NA many CSARRESDTIYF TGCAGTGCTAGGAGGGAATCGGACACCATATATTTT
TRBJ1-6 TRBV15 NA few CATSSSNSPLHF TGTGCCACCAGCAGCAGTAATTCACCCCTCCACTTT
TRBJ2-5 TRBV6-2/TRBV6-3 NA many CASRTTETQYF TGTGCCAGCAGGACCACAGAGACCCAGTACTTC
TRBJ2-5 TRBV11-2 NA NA CASSLRTWETQYF TGTGCCAGCAGCCTCAGGACCTGGGAGACCCAGTACTTC
TRBJ1-2 TRBV19 NA NA CASSLSRGRGNYGYTF TGTGCCAGCAGCCTAAGTCGTGGCAGGGGTAACTATGGCTACACCTTC
TRBJ2-3 TRBV5-1 NA NA CASSPGRPQDTQYF TGCGCCAGCAGCCCAGGACGCCCCCAGGATACGCAGTATTTT
TRBJ1-4 TRBV20-1 TRBD1 few CSAISGTGSEKLFF TGCAGTGCCATTTCCGGGACAGGGAGTGAAAAACTGTTTTTT
TRBJ2-7 TRBV20-1 TRBD1 NA CSARGTGYEQYF TGCAGTGCTAGGGGGACAGGGTACGAGCAGTACTTC
TRBJ2-5 TRBV7-2 TRBD2 many CASSFRWGGQETQYF TGTGCCAGCAGCTTCCGCTGGGGGGGGCAAGAGACCCAGTACTTC
TRBJ1-1 TRBV15 NA many CATSRDTARWDANTEAFF TGTGCCACCAGCAGAGATACGGCACGTTGGGATGCGAACACTGAAGCTTTCTTT
TRBJ2-7 TRBV2 NA few CASSEVGKSYEQYF TGTGCCAGCAGTGAAGTAGGAAAATCCTACGAGCAGTACTTC
TRBJ1-6 TRBV10-1 NA many CASRIVIGWTNSPLHF TGCGCCAGCAGAATAGTAATCGGTTGGACGAATTCACCCCTCCACTTT
TRBJ1-2 TRBV20-1 NA NA CSAMASGGGYTF TGCAGTGCCATGGCCTCCGGTGGCGGCTACACCTTC
TRBJ2-3 TRBV7-2 TRBD1 NA CASLRTGRADTQYF TGTGCCAGTCTGAGGACAGGGCGGGCGGATACGCAGTATTTT
TRBJ2-7 TRBV2 NA NA CASSEGRGSLYEQYF TGTGCCAGCAGTGAAGGACGGGGGTCTCTCTACGAGCAGTATTTC
TRBJ2-5 TRBV6-2/TRBV6-3 NA many CASSYGGSQETQYF TGTGCCAGCAGTTACGGGGGAAGCCAAGAGACCCAGTACTTC
TRBJ1-2 TRBV2 NA NA CASTAGLYGHTF TGTGCAAGCACGGCAGGGCTCTATGGCCACACCTTC
TRBJ1-2 TRBV19 TRBD1 many CASSVTGVNGYTF TGTGCCAGTAGTGTCACAGGGGTGAACGGCTACACCTTC
TRBJ2-2 TRBV9 NA NA CASSVVPGGTGELFF TGTGCCAGCAGCGTAGTCCCCGGGGGTACCGGGGAGCTGTTTTTT
TRBJ2-2 TRBV7-9 TRBD1 many CASHSGTGGLTGELFF TGTGCCAGCCATTCCGGGACAGGGGGCTTAACCGGGGAGCTGTTTTTT
TRBJ1-2 TRBV2 NA NA CASSKAGLNYGYTF TGTGCCAGCAGTAAGGCGGGACTCAACTATGGCTACACCTTC
TRBJ1-2 TRBV11-2 TRBD1 NA CATQPRDRGRESGYTF TGTGCCACCCAACCCAGGGACAGGGGGCGAGAGAGTGGCTACACCTTC
TRBJ1-5 TRBV25-1 NA NA CAGSESGRRASNQPQHF TGTGCCGGCAGTGAGTCGGGCCGCAGGGCGAGCAATCAGCCCCAGCATTTT
TRBJ2-7 TRBV18 NA many CASSTQGPNSYEQYF TGTGCCAGCTCAACACAGGGACCCAACTCCTACGAGCAGTACTTC
TRBJ1-1 TRBV25-1 TRBD1 NA CASSRTGVRGTEAFF TGTGCCAGCAGTAGAACAGGGGTGCGGGGCACTGAAGCTTTCTTT
TRBJ1-1 TRBV25-1 NA few CASSIRDRKAEAFF TGTGCCAGCAGTATTCGGGATAGGAAGGCTGAAGCTTTCTTT
TRBJ2-5 TRBV2 NA once CASSTETQYF TGTGCCAGCAGTACGGAGACCCAGTACTTC